This is a list of T cell receptor beta chains from one sample in a study of control samples from healthy donors and cancer patients. Clones were read by immunoSEQ multiplex PCR, and TCRdb kept only the in-frame ones, dropping some. Altogether approximately 97,000 clones are present, 85% being singletons, with the ten largest covering around a fifth. The sample comprised blood. These receptors were collected from a young man in good health. The CDR3 runs from the conserved cysteine through the conserved F or W. D genes are given only for firm matches. Some rows mark clone size as missing; the rest say once, few, many or name a class of expanded clone.

D: .; J: TRBJ1-2; V: TRBV3-1/TRBV3-2; size: once; DNA: TGTGCCAGCAGCCAAGGGGGGTGGGGCTACACCTTC; CDR3: CASSQGGWGYTF
D: .; J: TRBJ2-3; V: TRBV11-2; size: .; DNA: TGTGCCAGCAGCCGAGGAGCGGGCACAGATACGCAGTATTTT; CDR3: CASSRGAGTDTQYF
D: TRBD1; J: TRBJ2-1; V: TRBV7-3; size: few; DNA: TGTGCCAGCAGCTCAGCCGGGACAGGGGGCACTGAGCAGTTCTTC; CDR3: CASSSAGTGGTEQFF
D: .; J: TRBJ1-2; V: TRBV5-6; size: .; DNA: TGTGCCAGCAGCTTGGCGGGCAGGGGAGGGGGCTACACCTTC; CDR3: CASSLAGRGGGYTF
D: .; J: TRBJ1-1; V: TRBV29-1; size: .; DNA: TGCAGCGTTCGGACCTGGGGCACTGAAGCTTTCTTT; CDR3: CSVRTWGTEAFF
D: .; J: TRBJ1-3; V: TRBV19; size: .; DNA: TGTGCCAGTAGTATCGGGAGACACTCAAACCGGAACACCATATATTTT; CDR3: CASSIGRHSNRNTIYF
D: TRBD1; J: TRBJ1-2; V: TRBV20-1; size: few; DNA: TGCAGTGCTAGTAAGACAGGGTATGGCTATGGCTACACCTTC; CDR3: CSASKTGYGYGYTF
D: TRBD2; J: TRBJ2-7; V: TRBV7-2; size: .; DNA: TGTGCCAGCAGCTTATACGTTCTGTTGGCGGGGGTGATTCCCTACGAGCAGTACTTC; CDR3: CASSLYVLLAGVIPYEQYF
D: .; J: TRBJ2-1; V: TRBV7-3; size: .; DNA: TGTGCCAGCAGCGACTCCGTGGCTAGCGATGAGCAGTTCTTC; CDR3: CASSDSVASDEQFF
D: .; J: TRBJ2-7; V: TRBV2; size: .; DNA: TGTGCCAGCAGTGACAGAATATCCTACGAGCAGTACTTC; CDR3: CASSDRISYEQYF
D: .; J: TRBJ2-7; V: TRBV7-9; size: .; DNA: TGTGCCAGCAGCATCAGGGGAGGGGACTACGAGCAGTACTTC; CDR3: CASSIRGGDYEQYF
D: .; J: TRBJ1-2; V: TRBV6-5; size: few; DNA: TGTGCCAGCAGTAGACAGGTCCTCTATGGCTACACCTTC; CDR3: CASSRQVLYGYTF
D: TRBD2; J: TRBJ2-7; V: TRBV10-3; size: .; DNA: TGTGCCATCAGTGGGCCGGCGGGGGGCCGATTCGGCTACGAGCAGTACTTC; CDR3: CAISGPAGGRFGYEQYF
D: .; J: TRBJ1-1; V: TRBV6-2/TRBV6-3; size: few; DNA: TGTGCCAGCAGTCAGGGCGCTGAAGCTTTCTTT; CDR3: CASSQGAEAFF
D: .; J: TRBJ2-3; V: TRBV2; size: .; DNA: TGTGCCAGCGATAGGGCTAGTTATAGCACAGATACGCAGTATTTT; CDR3: CASDRASYSTDTQYF
D: TRBD1; J: TRBJ1-2; V: TRBV7-9; size: .; DNA: TGTGCCAGCAGCCCGACAGGGTTCTTTGGCTACACCTTC; CDR3: CASSPTGFFGYTF
D: TRBD2; J: TRBJ2-2; V: TRBV13; size: .; DNA: TGTGCCAGCAGCTCATTCGGACTAGCGGGGGGAAACACCGGGGAGCTGTTTTTT; CDR3: CASSSFGLAGGNTGELFF
D: .; J: TRBJ1-1; V: TRBV28; size: .; DNA: TGTGCCAGCAGTTTCAGAAGGCCGAACACTGAAGCTTTCTTT; CDR3: CASSFRRPNTEAFF
D: .; J: TRBJ2-2; V: TRBV14; size: .; DNA: TGTGCCAGCAGCCGAGACAGGACGAACACCGGGGAGCTGTTTTTT; CDR3: CASSRDRTNTGELFF
D: .; J: TRBJ1-2; V: TRBV19; size: .; DNA: TGTGCCAGTAACGGGGGCTACTATGGCTACACCTTC; CDR3: CASNGGYYGYTF
D: TRBD1; J: TRBJ1-1; V: TRBV5-1; size: .; DNA: TGCGCCAGCAGCCTCTTGACAGGGGTGGTGAACACTGAAGCTTTCTTT; CDR3: CASSLLTGVVNTEAFF
D: .; J: TRBJ1-5; V: TRBV19; size: .; DNA: TGTGCCAGTAGTATCGAGGGGAATCAGCCCCAGCATTTT; CDR3: CASSIEGNQPQHF
D: .; J: TRBJ1-1; V: TRBV11-1; size: once; DNA: TGTGCCAGCAGTCTCCTCCCGGGCTTAAGCTCTGAAGCTTTCTTT; CDR3: CASSLLPGLSSEAFF
D: TRBD1; J: TRBJ1-4; V: TRBV3-1/TRBV3-2; size: few; DNA: TGTGCCAGCAGCCTCTTAGGACAGGGCCAGTTTTTT; CDR3: CASSLLGQGQFF
D: .; J: TRBJ1-1; V: TRBV18; size: once; DNA: TGTGCCAGCTCACCAAATCGACAGAGTACACTATATGAAGCTTTCTTT; CDR3: CASSPNRQSTLYEAFF
D: .; J: TRBJ1-5; V: TRBV19; size: .; DNA: TGTGCCAGTAGTATTGCCGACAGGCCCCAGCATTTT; CDR3: CASSIADRPQHF
D: TRBD1; J: TRBJ1-5; V: TRBV6-5; size: .; DNA: TGTGCCAGCAGTAAACGACAGGGTGTTAGGCAGCCCCAGCATTTT; CDR3: CASSKRQGVRQPQHF
D: TRBD2; J: TRBJ2-7; V: TRBV29-1; size: .; DNA: TGCAGCGTTGTAAGAGCGGGGGGATCCTACGAGCAGTACTTC; CDR3: CSVVRAGGSYEQYF
D: TRBD1; J: TRBJ1-1; V: TRBV10-1; size: .; DNA: TGCGCCAGCAGTGAGTCCCGGACAGGGATGGGAGCTGAAGCTTTCTTT; CDR3: CASSESRTGMGAEAFF
D: .; J: TRBJ2-1; V: TRBV6-5; size: once; DNA: TGTGCCAGCACCCCCCGTGGCAGTTACAATGAGCAGTTCTTC; CDR3: CASTPRGSYNEQFF
D: .; J: TRBJ2-7; V: TRBV3-1/TRBV3-2; size: .; DNA: TGTGCCAGCAGCCAAGCGGGGTCTTACGAGCAGTACTTC; CDR3: CASSQAGSYEQYF
D: .; J: TRBJ1-3; V: TRBV6-6; size: .; DNA: TGTGCCAGCAGTTATTATGTCATCTCTGGAAACACCATATATTTT; CDR3: CASSYYVISGNTIYF
D: .; J: TRBJ1-4; V: TRBV29-1; size: .; DNA: TGCAGCGCCGCCAGGGGAACAGGCACTAATGAAAAACTGTTTTTT; CDR3: CSAARGTGTNEKLFF
D: .; J: TRBJ1-5; V: TRBV2; size: .; DNA: TGTGCCAGCAGTGATGTTTCGGTTAGCAATCAGCCCCAGCATTTT; CDR3: CASSDVSVSNQPQHF
D: TRBD1; J: TRBJ1-3; V: TRBV28; size: .; DNA: TGTGCCAGCAGCCACGAGGCCCCAGGGGGTTGGGGAAACACCATATATTTT; CDR3: CASSHEAPGGWGNTIYF
D: TRBD1; J: TRBJ1-2; V: TRBV19; size: .; DNA: TGTGCCAGTAGTGCCGGGACAGGGGGCTATGGCTACACCTTC; CDR3: CASSAGTGGYGYTF
D: .; J: TRBJ1-4; V: TRBV2; size: .; DNA: TGTGCCTCATCACCGGTCGGAGACACTGCAACTAATGAAAAACTGTTTTTT; CDR3: CASSPVGDTATNEKLFF
D: TRBD1; J: TRBJ1-2; V: TRBV5-6; size: .; DNA: TGTGCCAGCAGCTTGGCCCAGGGGGGTGGCTACACCTTC; CDR3: CASSLAQGGGYTF
D: .; J: TRBJ2-7; V: TRBV12-5; size: few; DNA: TGTGCTAGGGGGGGGCGGGGACTCTACGAGCAGTACTTC; CDR3: CARGGRGLYEQYF
D: TRBD2; J: TRBJ2-5; V: TRBV5-1; size: .; DNA: TGCGCCAGCAGCTTTGCAGCGGGGACCTCCGGAGAGACCCAGTACTTC; CDR3: CASSFAAGTSGETQYF
D: .; J: TRBJ1-1; V: TRBV7-6; size: .; DNA: TGTGCCAGCAGCGAGAGGTATAGGGGCGCGGACACTGAAGCTTTCTTT; CDR3: CASSERYRGADTEAFF
D: .; J: TRBJ1-1; V: TRBV12-3/TRBV12-4; size: .; DNA: TGTGCCAGCAGGACAGGCCTTAGCACTGAAGCTTTCTTT; CDR3: CASRTGLSTEAFF
D: .; J: TRBJ2-1; V: TRBV6-1; size: .; DNA: TGTGCCAGCAGTGCAGCGGCGACCTACAATGAGCAGTTCTTC; CDR3: CASSAAATYNEQFF
D: .; J: TRBJ2-7; V: TRBV10-3; size: .; DNA: TGTGCCATCAGGAGAGTGACAGATGCCTACTACGAGCAGTACTTC; CDR3: CAIRRVTDAYYEQYF
D: .; J: TRBJ1-1; V: TRBV24-1; size: .; DNA: TGTGCCACCAGTTCTTCTCAGGGTCGGACTGAAGCTTTCTTT; CDR3: CATSSSQGRTEAFF
D: TRBD1; J: TRBJ1-1; V: TRBV7-2; size: .; DNA: TGTGCCAGCAGCTTGCGGACAGGGAACACTGAAGCTTTCTTT; CDR3: CASSLRTGNTEAFF
D: .; J: TRBJ2-3; V: TRBV2; size: .; DNA: TGTGCCAGCAGTGTACAGGGTCGGGGAGATACGCAGTATTTT; CDR3: CASSVQGRGDTQYF
D: .; J: TRBJ2-7; V: TRBV5-4; size: .; DNA: TGTGCCAGCAGCTTGGGTCGTGGGGGCGAGTACGAGCAGTACTTC; CDR3: CASSLGRGGEYEQYF
D: .; J: TRBJ1-1; V: TRBV27; size: .; DNA: TGTGCCAGCACCCAACCGGGACGGGAACCTATTGAAGCTTTCTTT; CDR3: CASTQPGREPIEAFF
D: TRBD1; J: TRBJ1-2; V: TRBV3-1/TRBV3-2; size: .; DNA: TGTGCCAGCAGCCGAGGGGGACAGTCTAACTATGGCTACACCTTC; CDR3: CASSRGGQSNYGYTF
D: .; J: TRBJ2-2; V: TRBV20-1; size: few; DNA: TGCAGTGCTCCGGGCCCCGGGGAGCTGTTTTTT; CDR3: CSAPGPGELFF
D: TRBD1; J: TRBJ2-2; V: TRBV10-2; size: once; DNA: TGCGCCAGCCGAAGACAGGGGGCCGGGGAGCTGTTTTTT; CDR3: CASRRQGAGELFF
D: .; J: TRBJ1-6; V: TRBV6-6; size: .; DNA: TGTGCCAGCAGTTGGACAAATAATTCACCCCTCCACTTT; CDR3: CASSWTNNSPLHF
D: .; J: TRBJ2-1; V: TRBV19; size: once; DNA: TGTGCCAGTAGTACCAATATTATATCCTACAATGAGCAGTTCTTC; CDR3: CASSTNIISYNEQFF
D: .; J: TRBJ1-1; V: TRBV19; size: .; DNA: TGTGCCAGTAGTATAGTGGTAAATGACGGGAACACTGAAGCTTTCTTT; CDR3: CASSIVVNDGNTEAFF
D: .; J: TRBJ1-6; V: TRBV5-4; size: .; DNA: TGTGCCAGCAGCGCCGGACCGGCTGATAATTCACCCCTCCACTTT; CDR3: CASSAGPADNSPLHF
D: TRBD2; J: TRBJ2-3; V: TRBV30; size: .; DNA: TGTGCCTGGAGTCCCATCCAAGAGTCCGGGGGGGCCGGTACGCAGTATTTT; CDR3: CAWSPIQESGGAGTQYF
D: .; J: TRBJ2-2; V: TRBV19; size: .; DNA: TGTGCCAGTAGTATGTGGGGGAACACCGGGGAGCTGTTTTTT; CDR3: CASSMWGNTGELFF
D: TRBD1; J: TRBJ1-4; V: TRBV7-9; size: few; DNA: TGTGCCAGCAGCCCAAGGGGGGGCAGGGGGCACGAAAAACTGTTTTTT; CDR3: CASSPRGGRGHEKLFF